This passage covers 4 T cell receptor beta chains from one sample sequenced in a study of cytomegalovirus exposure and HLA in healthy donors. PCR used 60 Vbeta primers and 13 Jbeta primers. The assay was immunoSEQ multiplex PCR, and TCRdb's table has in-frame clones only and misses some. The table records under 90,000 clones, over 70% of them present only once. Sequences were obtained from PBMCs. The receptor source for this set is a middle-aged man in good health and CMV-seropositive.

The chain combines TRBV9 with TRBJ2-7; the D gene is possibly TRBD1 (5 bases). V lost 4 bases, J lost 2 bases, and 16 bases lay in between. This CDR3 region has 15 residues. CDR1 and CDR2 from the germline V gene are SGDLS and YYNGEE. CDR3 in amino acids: CASSPAMTATYEQYF. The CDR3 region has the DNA TGTGCCAGCAGCCCCGCAATGACAGCTACCTACGAGCAGTACTTC.

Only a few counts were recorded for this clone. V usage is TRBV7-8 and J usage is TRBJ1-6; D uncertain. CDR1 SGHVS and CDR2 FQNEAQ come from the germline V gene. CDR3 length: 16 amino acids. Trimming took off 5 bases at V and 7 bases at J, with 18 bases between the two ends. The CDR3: CASSPLEASPNSPLHF. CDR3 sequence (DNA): TGTGCCAGCAGCCCCCTGGAGGCTTCCCCGAATTCACCCCTCCACTTT.

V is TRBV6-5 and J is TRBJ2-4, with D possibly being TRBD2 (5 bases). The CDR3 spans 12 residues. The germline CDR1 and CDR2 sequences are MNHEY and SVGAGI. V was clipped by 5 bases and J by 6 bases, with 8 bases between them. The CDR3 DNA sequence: TGTGCCAGCAGTGGTGAGGGAAACATTCAGTACTTC. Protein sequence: CASSGEGNIQYF.

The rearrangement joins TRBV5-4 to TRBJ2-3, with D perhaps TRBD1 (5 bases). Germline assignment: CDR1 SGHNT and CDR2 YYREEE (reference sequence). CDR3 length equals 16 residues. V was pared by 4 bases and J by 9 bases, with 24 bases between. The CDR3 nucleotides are TGTGCCAGCAGCCAGGGTATGTTGGCCAACAAAGGGACGCAGTATTTT. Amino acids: CASSQGMLANKGTQYF.